The rows below give T cell receptor beta chains drawn from one sample of a study of T cell changes during pregnancy in multiple sclerosis. Produced via immunoSEQ multiplex PCR; TCRdb's table is partial and in-frame only. The sample includes 78,000 or so clones, about 92% of them seen just once. The source material was peripheral blood, sampled before pregnancy. These receptor sequences come from a female donor with multiple sclerosis, enrolled in a pregnancy study. Both conserved end residues are part of each CDR3. The D gene is left open where the match is weak.

d_call: TRBD2
v_call: TRBV29-1
cdr3_aa: CSVEGTSGSFNEQFF

d_call: -
v_call: TRBV5-1
cdr3_aa: CASSLNLAKPGEQFF

d_call: TRBD2
v_call: TRBV5-1
cdr3_aa: CASSLRSSGSYEQFF

d_call: -
v_call: TRBV6-4
cdr3_aa: CASSDSYSSGANVLTF

d_call: -
v_call: TRBV7-8
cdr3_aa: CASSLNPSTGELFF

d_call: TRBD2
v_call: TRBV4-3
cdr3_aa: CASSQEAQPLAGTYNEQFF

d_call: TRBD1
v_call: TRBV27
cdr3_aa: CASSRQRDRYNQPQHF

d_call: TRBD1
v_call: TRBV6-5
cdr3_aa: CASRWTGGWETQYF

d_call: TRBD1
v_call: TRBV29-1
cdr3_aa: CSVLDRAVTNEKLFF

d_call: TRBD2
v_call: TRBV5-1
cdr3_aa: CASSRGLAGGSYEQYF

d_call: TRBD2
v_call: TRBV28
cdr3_aa: CASSLSGRATSTDTQYF

d_call: TRBD1
v_call: TRBV28
cdr3_aa: CASRPTGAPGKYF

d_call: -
v_call: TRBV7-2
cdr3_aa: CASSGTSGNTIYF

d_call: -
v_call: TRBV14
cdr3_aa: CASSQEIPRGDTQYF

d_call: -
v_call: TRBV6-1
cdr3_aa: CASSEAGASNQPQHF

d_call: TRBD2
v_call: TRBV9
cdr3_aa: CASSVSGATYEQYF

d_call: -
v_call: TRBV9
cdr3_aa: CASSVGGTGELFF

d_call: -
v_call: TRBV9
cdr3_aa: CASSPEIAQLRDTQYF

d_call: TRBD2
v_call: TRBV4-2
cdr3_aa: CASSQEGGRGETQYF

d_call: TRBD2
v_call: TRBV2
cdr3_aa: CASSERLAEGNEQFF

d_call: -
v_call: TRBV18
cdr3_aa: CASSPVISGANVLTF

d_call: -
v_call: TRBV2
cdr3_aa: CASRTGTRFQETQYF

d_call: TRBD2
v_call: TRBV19
cdr3_aa: CASSLAGGSYNEQFF

d_call: TRBD1
v_call: TRBV28
cdr3_aa: CASTPVTGLTHETYEQYF

d_call: TRBD2
v_call: TRBV27
cdr3_aa: CASSLSASGRAHEQFF

d_call: -
v_call: TRBV18
cdr3_aa: CASSPNGYQETQYF

d_call: -
v_call: TRBV5-4
cdr3_aa: CASSSSRYEQYF

d_call: -
v_call: TRBV6-5
cdr3_aa: CASSYSSGLSYEQYF

d_call: -
v_call: TRBV28
cdr3_aa: CAVTGTTLGNTIYF

d_call: -
v_call: TRBV5-8
cdr3_aa: CASSLYGEIEAFF

d_call: -
v_call: TRBV29-1
cdr3_aa: CSVTQSSGNTIYF

d_call: TRBD1
v_call: TRBV19
cdr3_aa: CASSAGQGGNEQFF

d_call: -
v_call: TRBV6-1
cdr3_aa: CASSDRGMNTEAFF

d_call: -
v_call: TRBV7-3
cdr3_aa: CASSRTGRETQYF

d_call: TRBD1
v_call: TRBV28
cdr3_aa: CASSPVWGQLEGYTF

d_call: TRBD2
v_call: TRBV5-1
cdr3_aa: CASSADPSSGLTYNEQFF

d_call: -
v_call: TRBV27
cdr3_aa: CASSHYPTGVANEKLFF

d_call: -
v_call: TRBV27
cdr3_aa: CASSLSGGAPDYGYTF

d_call: TRBD2
v_call: TRBV7-9
cdr3_aa: CATVAGSYNEQFF

d_call: -
v_call: TRBV19
cdr3_aa: CASSTSGIHYEQYF

d_call: TRBD2
v_call: TRBV5-8
cdr3_aa: CASSPRRSGRASYEQYF

d_call: TRBD1
v_call: TRBV30
cdr3_aa: CAWSRTGSSFRRMTEAFF

d_call: -
v_call: TRBV5-4
cdr3_aa: CASSLFGREQYF

d_call: TRBD1
v_call: TRBV4-1
cdr3_aa: CASSLTGANTGELFF

d_call: -
v_call: TRBV6-1
cdr3_aa: CASGLGGPGELFF

d_call: -
v_call: TRBV28
cdr3_aa: CASSPRTEYEQYF

d_call: -
v_call: TRBV7-8
cdr3_aa: CASSLTGLRGNQPQHF

d_call: TRBD2
v_call: TRBV28
cdr3_aa: CASSDSGGFTYEQYF

d_call: -
v_call: TRBV5-6
cdr3_aa: CASSLAGGQPQHF

d_call: -
v_call: TRBV27
cdr3_aa: CASSLMLGEEETQYF

d_call: -
v_call: TRBV2
cdr3_aa: CAIDREAFF

d_call: TRBD2
v_call: TRBV28
cdr3_aa: CASTGGVANEQYF

d_call: TRBD2
v_call: TRBV28
cdr3_aa: CASSLSPREVSYEQYF

d_call: -
v_call: TRBV4-1
cdr3_aa: CASSQMTGYEQYF